These 14 T cell receptor beta chains were sequenced from one sample in a study of blood T cell repertoires in COVID-19. The protocol was immunoSEQ multiplex PCR, while the TCRdb copy is restricted to in-frame clones and leaves out a portion. The table records about 83,000 clones, about 82% of them present only once. Sequenced sample: peripheral blood. Receptors were obtained from a woman of 80 years or more in a cohort sampled during active or convalescent COVID-19.

V and J are TRBV5-4 and TRBJ1-2; D uncertain. Germline V gene lookup returns CDR1 SGHNT and CDR2 YYREEE (reference sequence). The CDR3 length is 15 residues. Trimming took off 3 bases at V and 6 bases at J, with 18 bases between the two ends. DNA of the CDR3: TGTGCCAGCAGCTCGCGATTTGGAGGGATCGATGGCTACACCTTC. It codes for CASSSRFGGIDGYTF.

V is TRBV6-5 and J is TRBJ2-1; 15 bases agree with TRBD2. The length of the CDR3 is 15 residues. From germline, CDR1 is MNHEY and CDR2 SVGAGI. Trimming removed 9 bases from V and 4 bases from J; junction bases left unmatched: 4. The CDR3: CASRTSGRAYNEQFF. The DNA for the CDR3 is TGTGCCAGTCGGACTAGCGGGAGGGCTTACAATGAGCAGTTCTTC.

This rearrangement joins TRBV14 to TRBJ2-1; 14 bases agree with TRBD2. The CDR3 has 16 residues. Germline-derived CDR1 and CDR2 are SGHDN and FVKESK. With 2 bases clipped from V and 9 bases from J, the junction kept 6 bases outside the gene matches. The CDR3 region has the DNA TGTGCCAGCAGCCAACCCGGGACTAGCGGGAGTAGTGAGCAGTTCTTC. Its translation: CASSQPGTSGSSEQFF.

The chain is built from TRBV10-2 and TRBJ2-1; the D gene is possibly TRBD2 (5 bases). V was shortened by 0 bases and J by 15 bases, with 21 bases between the two germline ends. This CDR3 has 15 amino acids. Per the germline V gene, CDR1 is WSHSY and CDR2 is SAAADI. CDR3 protein: CASSESTLGAPHRFF. CDR3 coding DNA: TGCGCCAGCAGTGAGTCGACTTTGGGAGCGCCCCACCGGTTCTTC.

CDR3 residues: CASSPPGRTENQPQHF. The CDR3 DNA sequence: TGTGCCAGTAGTCCCCCGGGCCGGACAGAAAATCAGCCCCAGCATTTT. This chain uses TRBV19 with TRBJ1-5, with a weak D call TRBD1 (6 bases). The V gene lost 5 bases and the J gene lost 4 bases, with 18 bases spanning the gap. Germline CDR1 LNHDA, CDR2 SQIVND (reference sequence). CDR3 length equals 16 residues.

Here the CDR3 DNA reads TGCGCCAGCAGCCCGGGACAGGGGGCAGCTTTCTTT. It encodes CASSPGQGAAFF. The chain employs TRBV5-1 and TRBJ1-1, with 12 bases fitting TRBD1. Trimming took 4 bases from V and 10 from J; bases not matched to a gene: 2. Germline V lookup: CDR1 SGHRS, CDR2 YFSETQ. The CDR3 is 12 residues long.

The chain has TRBV5-1 and TRBJ1-4, with D tentatively TRBD1 (6 bases). Germline V gene data show CDR1 as SGHRS and CDR2 as YFSETQ. This CDR3 spans 15 amino acids. The V end lost 4 bases, the J end lost 3 bases, and 13 bases lay between the germline ends. CDR3 residues: CASSLPGAANEKLFF. The CDR3, as DNA: TGCGCCAGCAGCCTCCCAGGGGCGGCTAATGAAAAACTGTTTTTT.

The chain has TRBV10-3 and TRBJ2-3, with 11 bases aligning to TRBD1. Germline V lookup: CDR1 ENHRY, CDR2 SYGVKD. The CDR3 length is 19 residues. J gave up 3 bases and V 2 bases, and 13 bases lay outside the gene matches. Here the CDR3 DNA reads TGTGCCATCAGTGAGCGAGGGACAGGGGGTAGAGCGATGACAGATACGCAGTATTTT. Translating it yields CAISERGTGGRAMTDTQYF.

As concerns this clone: A junction boundary mismatches the germline segment, possibly from a read error. This sequence joins TRBV7-7 and TRBJ2-2, with D maybe TRBD1 (5 bases). This CDR3 comprises 14 residues. CDR1 SSHAT and CDR2 FNYEAQ come from the germline V gene (reference sequence). CDR3 nucleotides: TGTGCTAGCACCGCAGGGTCTTACACCGGGGAGCTGTTTTTT. Amino acid sequence: CASTAGSYTGELFF.

This clone came up a few times. This chain connects TRBV24-1 to TRBJ2-1, with D perhaps TRBD2 (6 bases). In germline, CDR1 is KGHDR, CDR2 SFDVKD. V lost 9 bases and J 5 bases, leaving 22 bases between the germline ends. This CDR3 is built from 16 residues. DNA for the CDR3: TGTGCCACCGGGGGAGGAGCCGACAGCCCCGACAATGAGCAGTTCTTC. Translation gives CATGGGADSPDNEQFF.

The V call is TRBV18, the J call TRBJ2-1; TRBD2 aligns across 10 bases. CDR3 length: 15 residues. Germline V lookup: CDR1 KGHSH, CDR2 LQKENI. J gave up 2 bases and V 3 bases, and 1 base lay outside the gene matches. CDR3 DNA: TGTGCCAGCTCACCGGGACTAGCGACCTACAATGAGCAGTTCTTC. It translates to CASSPGLATYNEQFF.

V and J are TRBV5-1 and TRBJ2-7, with 9 bases fitting TRBD2. Germline CDR1 SGHRS, CDR2 YFSETQ. Unmatched junction bases numbered 4, after V lost 3 bases and J lost 3 bases. The CDR3 totals 14 residues. Here the CDR3 reads CASSSLAGSYEQYF. Written as DNA, the CDR3 is TGCGCCAGCAGCTCCCTAGCGGGGAGCTACGAGCAGTACTTC.

The chain links TRBV7-3 to TRBJ2-5; maybe TRBD2 (6 bases). Trimming took off 3 bases at V and 5 bases at J, with 19 bases between the two ends. The V gene's germline CDR1 is SGHTA and CDR2 FQGTGA. CDR3 length: 16 amino acids. The CDR3: CASSLSGTPILETQYF. The CDR3 nucleotides read TGTGCCAGCAGCTTGTCCGGGACTCCGATCCTCGAGACCCAGTACTTC.

This clone was detected only once. This rearrangement joins TRBV5-4 to TRBJ2-1, with TRBD2 matching over 7 bases. CDR1 is SGHNT and CDR2 is YYREEE in the germline V gene (reference sequence). CDR3 length: 17 residues. V shed 1 base, J shed 1 base, and the junction held 8 bases outside the gene matches. The CDR3 sequence is CASSLSSGASSYNEQFF. The DNA for the CDR3 is TGTGCCAGCAGCTTGTCGAGCGGGGCCTCGTCCTACAATGAGCAGTTCTTC.